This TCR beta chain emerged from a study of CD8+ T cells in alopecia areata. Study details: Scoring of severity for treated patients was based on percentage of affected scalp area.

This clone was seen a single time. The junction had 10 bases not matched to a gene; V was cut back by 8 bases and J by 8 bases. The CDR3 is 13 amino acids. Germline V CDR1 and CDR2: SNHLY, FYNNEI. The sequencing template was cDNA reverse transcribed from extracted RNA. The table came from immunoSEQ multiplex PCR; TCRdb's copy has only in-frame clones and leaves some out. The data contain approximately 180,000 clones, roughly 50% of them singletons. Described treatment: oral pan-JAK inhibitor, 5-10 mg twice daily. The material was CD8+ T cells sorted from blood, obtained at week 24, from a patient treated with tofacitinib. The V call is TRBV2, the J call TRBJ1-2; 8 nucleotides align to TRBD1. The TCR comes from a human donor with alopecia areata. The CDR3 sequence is CASLSGTGVGYTF. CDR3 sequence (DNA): TGTGCCAGCTTATCCGGGACAGGAGTCGGCTACACCTTC.